Listed below are T cell receptor beta chains from one sample, sequenced in a study of blood T cell repertoires in COVID-19. Clones were read by immunoSEQ multiplex PCR, and TCRdb kept only the in-frame ones, dropping some. The sample yields 200,000 to 250,000 clones, more than 80% seen once. Input material: peripheral blood. These receptors were obtained from a man aged 25 to 45 with COVID-19, enrolled during active disease. Both conserved end residues are trimmed from each CDR3. The order of the fields is J gene, clone size, V gene, CDR3 protein. Size is stated for part of the rows, as once, few or many counts, or as a class when the clone is expanded.

>TRBJ1-6|-|TRBV7-2
ASSPQGASYNSPLH
>TRBJ1-2|-|TRBV28
ASSPGGQINYGYT
>TRBJ1-4|-|TRBV28
ASSLQGQRREKLF
>TRBJ2-1|-|TRBV7-2
ASSLVRGGHYEQF
>TRBJ2-3|-|TRBV7-3
ASALGLASTDTQY
>TRBJ1-3|-|TRBV6-2/TRBV6-3
ASSSLVDRGLSTGNTIY
>TRBJ1-1|-|TRBV27
ASSLTGAHTEAF
>TRBJ1-2|-|TRBV5-4
ASSLYGQEGVYGYT
>TRBJ2-1|-|TRBV27
ASSLWREGGNEQF
>TRBJ2-3|-|TRBV10-3
AIRGVAGHSTDTQY
>TRBJ1-6|-|TRBV4-1
ASSRQSSGGYNSPLH
>TRBJ1-2|-|TRBV27
ASSFSFPTGESGYT
>TRBJ2-7|-|TRBV5-1
ASSYFGYEQY
>TRBJ1-1|-|TRBV7-9
ASSLRGMTEAF
>TRBJ1-2|once|TRBV29-1
SARDSLRGYT
>TRBJ2-3|-|TRBV6-5
ASRPSGSTDTQY
>TRBJ1-2|-|TRBV27
ASRATGVAHLDT
>TRBJ2-1|-|TRBV18
ASSPSRGGGEQF
>TRBJ1-4|-|TRBV23-1
ASTGQGRESNEKLF
>TRBJ2-1|-|TRBV7-9
AIPQGGLAGGGSYNEQF
>TRBJ1-2|-|TRBV29-1
SVAMRSNYGYT
>TRBJ2-3|-|TRBV19
ASSWWSGDTDTQY
>TRBJ1-1|-|TRBV11-2
ASERTGNEAF
>TRBJ2-3|-|TRBV7-2
ASSLGNRAVPADTQY
>TRBJ2-2|few|TRBV19
ASSRGTGVNTGELF
>TRBJ2-2|-|TRBV7-2
AGNTQGSGELF
>TRBJ1-4|-|TRBV28
ASMTGHEKLF
>TRBJ2-5|-|TRBV4-1
ASSPGGGSMETQY
>TRBJ1-5|once|TRBV15
ATSAIQGGAQH
>TRBJ2-5|-|TRBV3-1/TRBV3-2
ASSQVVGTGGGSEETQY
>TRBJ2-7|-|TRBV6-5
ASSYSGLAAYEQY
>TRBJ1-2|-|TRBV7-9
ASSRPGGTYGYT
>TRBJ2-7|-|TRBV6-5
ASSYSLGRLLEQY
>TRBJ2-1|-|TRBV30
AWRLAGGVRNEQF
>TRBJ2-1|-|TRBV7-9
ASSFIISGQGDDEQF
>TRBJ2-2|-|TRBV5-1
ASSTTSGGATGELF
>TRBJ1-5|-|TRBV4-3
ASSLGRGSNQPQH
>TRBJ2-1|-|TRBV9
ASNRDGLAPYNEQF
>TRBJ2-7|-|TRBV27
ASSLGRLGGSSGDEQY
>TRBJ1-4|-|TRBV18
ASSPEDRYREKLF
>TRBJ1-4|-|TRBV10-3
AISGRQASTNEKLF
>TRBJ1-2|once|TRBV7-8
ASSRGSYGYT
>TRBJ2-7|-|TRBV5-1
ASSLEAGLNYEQY
>TRBJ1-2|-|TRBV6-2/TRBV6-3
ASSRDRNGYT
>TRBJ2-1|-|TRBV24-1
ATSDAGNYNEQF
>TRBJ2-1|-|TRBV29-1
SVNVREGFSYNEQF
>TRBJ2-7|-|TRBV6-2/TRBV6-3
ASSYPRTGAYEQY
>TRBJ2-1|-|TRBV11-3
ASSLGAGRYNEQF
>TRBJ1-2|-|TRBV1
TSSQNADIDREFYGYT
>TRBJ2-1|-|TRBV7-9
ASSLGTGTYNEQF
>TRBJ2-3|-|TRBV27
ASRGGSGADTQY
>TRBJ1-4|-|TRBV5-1
ASSSQGSTTNEKLF
>TRBJ1-2|-|TRBV6-6
ASSSGVQGGDYGYT
>TRBJ2-1|once|TRBV7-3
ASSLQPGNEQF